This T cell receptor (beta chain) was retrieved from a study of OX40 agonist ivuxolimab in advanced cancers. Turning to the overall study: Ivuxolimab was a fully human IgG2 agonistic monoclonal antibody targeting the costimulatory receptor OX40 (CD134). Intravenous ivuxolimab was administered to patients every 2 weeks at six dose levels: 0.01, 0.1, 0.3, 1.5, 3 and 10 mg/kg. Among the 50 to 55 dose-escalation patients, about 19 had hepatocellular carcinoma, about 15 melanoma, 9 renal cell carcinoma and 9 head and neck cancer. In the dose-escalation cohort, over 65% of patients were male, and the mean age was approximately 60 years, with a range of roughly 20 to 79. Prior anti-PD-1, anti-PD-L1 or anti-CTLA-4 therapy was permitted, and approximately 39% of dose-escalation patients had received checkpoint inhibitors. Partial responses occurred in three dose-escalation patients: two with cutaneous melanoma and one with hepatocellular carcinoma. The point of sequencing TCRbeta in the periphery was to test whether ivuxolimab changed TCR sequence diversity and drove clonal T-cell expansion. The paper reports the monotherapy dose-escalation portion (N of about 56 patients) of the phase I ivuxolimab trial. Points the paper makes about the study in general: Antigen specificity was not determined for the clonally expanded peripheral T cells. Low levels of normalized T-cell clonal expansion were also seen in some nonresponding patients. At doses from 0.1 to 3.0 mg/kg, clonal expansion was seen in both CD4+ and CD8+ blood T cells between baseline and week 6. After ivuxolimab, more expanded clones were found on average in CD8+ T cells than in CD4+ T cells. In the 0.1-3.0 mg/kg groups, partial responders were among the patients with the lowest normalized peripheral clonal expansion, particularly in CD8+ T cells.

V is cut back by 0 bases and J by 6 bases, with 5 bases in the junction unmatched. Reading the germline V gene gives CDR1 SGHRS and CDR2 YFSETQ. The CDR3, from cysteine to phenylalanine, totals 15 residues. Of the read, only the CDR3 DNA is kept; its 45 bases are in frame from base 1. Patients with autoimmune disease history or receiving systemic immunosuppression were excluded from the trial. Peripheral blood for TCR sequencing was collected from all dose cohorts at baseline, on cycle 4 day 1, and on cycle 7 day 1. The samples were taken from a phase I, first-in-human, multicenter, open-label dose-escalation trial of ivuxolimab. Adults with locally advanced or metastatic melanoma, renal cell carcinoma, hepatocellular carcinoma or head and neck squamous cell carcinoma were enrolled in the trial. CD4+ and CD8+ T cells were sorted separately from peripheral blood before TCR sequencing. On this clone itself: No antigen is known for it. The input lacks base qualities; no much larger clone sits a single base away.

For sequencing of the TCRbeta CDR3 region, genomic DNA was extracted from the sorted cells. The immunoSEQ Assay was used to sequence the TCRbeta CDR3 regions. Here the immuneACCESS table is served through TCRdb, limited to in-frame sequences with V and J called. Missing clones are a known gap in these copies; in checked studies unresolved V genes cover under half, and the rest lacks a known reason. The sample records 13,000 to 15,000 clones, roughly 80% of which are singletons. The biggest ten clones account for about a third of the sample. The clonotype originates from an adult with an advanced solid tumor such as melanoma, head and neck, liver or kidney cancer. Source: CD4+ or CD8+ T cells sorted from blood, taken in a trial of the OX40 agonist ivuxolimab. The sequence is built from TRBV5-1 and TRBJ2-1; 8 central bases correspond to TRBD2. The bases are TGCGCCAGCAGCTTGGAAGCGGGAGTAGGCAATGAGCAGTTCTTC. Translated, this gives CASSLEAGVGNEQFF. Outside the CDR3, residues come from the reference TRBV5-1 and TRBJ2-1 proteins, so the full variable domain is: KAGVTQTPRYLIKTRGQQVTLSCSPISGHRSVSWYQQTPGQGLQFLFEYFSETQRNKGNFPGRFSGRQFSNSRSEMNVSTLELGDSALYLCASSLEAGVGNEQFFGPGTRLTVL.